The 8 T cell receptor beta chains in this list originate from one sample, sequenced in a study of T cells in Graves' hyperthyroidism and ophthalmopathy. Amplified regions were TCR beta CDR3 sequences from RNA transcripts. HTBI primers were the set used in a first-round RT-PCR of the TCR CDR3. MiXCR, applied by TCRdb to the multiplex PCR reads, yields one record per CDR3 protein. The sample records around 540,000 distinct CDR3 sequences, around 42% being singletons. The sample consisted of peripheral blood or thyroid tissue (not recorded which). These TCRs come from a woman aged 18 to 35 with Graves' hyperthyroidism.

This chain uses TRBV19 with TRBJ2-7; 7 bases match TRBD2. With 6 bases clipped from V and 5 bases from J, the junction kept 13 bases outside the gene matches. Looked up from germline, CDR1 is LNHDA and CDR2 is SQIVND (reference sequence). The CDR3 is 15 residues long. In DNA form, the CDR3 reads TGTGCCAGTAGATCCCGGACTAGGGGAATCGACGAGCAGTACTTC. Its protein product is CASRSRTRGIDEQYF.

This clonotype was seen a single time. The V gene is TRBV15, the J gene TRBJ1-2; no reliable D call. Deletions cut 3 bases from V and 3 bases from J, with 20 bases between. The CDR3 is 17 amino acids. Per germline, CDR1 LNHNV and CDR2 YYDKDF (reference sequence). CDR3 bases: TGTGCCACCAGCAGTTACTCGAAGGCAGTCGGGGACTATGGCTACACCTTC. It is translated as CATSSYSKAVGDYGYTF.

CDR3 in DNA: TGTGCCAGCAGCGTAGAGCCCCAGGGGCTAAGAGGGGAGCTGTTTTTT. Encoded protein: CASSVEPQGLRGELFF. This rearrangement joins TRBV9 to TRBJ2-2; TRBD1 might be the D (6 bases). Trimming took off 0 bases at V and 8 bases at J, with 17 bases between the two ends. The CDR3 spans 16 residues. Germline V gene data show CDR1 as SGDLS and CDR2 as YYNGEE.

This clonotype was seen repeatedly, ten times or more. The rearrangement uses TRBV2 and TRBJ2-7; D unresolved. The germline V and J ends were trimmed by 3 bases and 6 bases, with 9 bases remaining between them. Per the germline V gene, CDR1 is SNHLY and CDR2 is FYNNEI. CDR3 length equals 12 residues. The CDR3 coding sequence is TGTGCCAGCAGTGATGAGGTTAGCGAGCAGTACTTC. Encoded protein: CASSDEVSEQYF.

This clonotype was found a few times. This sequence joins TRBV6-1 and TRBJ2-6; D call uncertain. V dropped 6 bases and J dropped 0 bases, with 12 bases sitting between them. The CDR3 totals 16 residues. Germline CDR1 is MNHNS and CDR2 is SASEGT. The CDR3 loop reads CASRTDLLSGANVLTF. CDR3 sequence (DNA): TGTGCCAGCAGGACGGATCTTCTCTCTGGGGCCAACGTCCTGACTTTC.

This clonotype has ten or more counts. The V call is TRBV10-1, the J call TRBJ1-1; unclear D gene. The V and J ends lost 2 bases and 10 bases respectively, with 14 bases between them. The germline gives CDR1 WNHNN, CDR2 SYGVQD (reference sequence). This CDR3 contains 13 residues. CDR3 region: CASSETRRGAAFF. CDR3 nucleotides: TGCGCCAGCAGTGAGACGCGGCGGGGAGCAGCTTTCTTT.

This clonotype was seen only once. The rearrangement uses TRBV10-3 and TRBJ2-7, with D perhaps TRBD2 (6 bases). The germline V gene encodes CDR1 ENHRY and CDR2 SYGVKD. Trimming shortened V by 7 bases and J by 5 bases, and 12 bases separated the two germline ends. This CDR3 comprises 12 residues. The CDR3 spells CAITGEVDEQYF. The CDR3 nucleotides are TGTGCCATCACTGGGGAGGTCGACGAGCAGTACTTC.

This clonotype was found a few times. The rearrangement links TRBV7-9 to TRBJ1-2, with 7 positions matching TRBD1. This CDR3 has 13 amino acids. From germline, CDR1 is SEHNR and CDR2 FQNEAQ (reference sequence). J gave up 4 bases and V 3 bases, and 2 bases lay outside the gene matches. CDR3 in amino acids: CASSFRDSYGYTF. The CDR3 DNA reads as TGTGCCAGCAGCTTCCGGGACAGCTATGGCTACACCTTC.